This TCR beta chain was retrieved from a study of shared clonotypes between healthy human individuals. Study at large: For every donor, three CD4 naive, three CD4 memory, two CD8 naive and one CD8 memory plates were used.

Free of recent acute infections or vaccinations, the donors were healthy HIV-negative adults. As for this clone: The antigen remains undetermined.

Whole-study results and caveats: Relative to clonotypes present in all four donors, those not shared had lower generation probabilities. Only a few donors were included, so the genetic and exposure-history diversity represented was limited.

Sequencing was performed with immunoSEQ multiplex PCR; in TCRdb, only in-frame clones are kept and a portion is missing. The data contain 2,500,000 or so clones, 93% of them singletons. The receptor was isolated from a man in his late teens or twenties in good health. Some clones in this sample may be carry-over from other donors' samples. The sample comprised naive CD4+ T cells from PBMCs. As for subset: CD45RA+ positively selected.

The CDR3 loop is CASKGQDGYSPLHF. In DNA form, the CDR3 reads TGTGCCAGCAAAGGACAGGACGGGTATTCACCCCTCCACTTT. V gene TRBV6-5 combines with J gene TRBJ1-6, with 7 bases aligning to TRBD1. The germline gives CDR1 MNHEY, CDR2 SVGAGI. This CDR3 region has 14 residues. Trimming took 7 bases from V and 8 from J; bases not matched to a gene: 8.